This T cell receptor (beta chain) was sequenced for a study of cytomegalovirus exposure and HLA in healthy donors. Study-wide results and limits: The authors excluded some V segments, including TRBV6-2 and TRBV6-3, as indistinguishable. Researchers catalogued under 200 TCR beta chains as cytomegalovirus-associated.

Of note for this clone: Its antigen is not identified.

The study ran its PCR with 60 Vbeta and 13 Jbeta primers. Some clones are missing from TCRdb's copy, which holds only in-frame ones; the method was immunoSEQ multiplex PCR. There are some 60,000 clones in the sample, with approximately 5.1% held by the top ten. The CDR3 sequence is 14 residues long. The V end lost 4 bases, the J end lost 8 bases, and 15 bases lay between the germline ends. Germline V gene lookup returns CDR1 SGHRS and CDR2 YFSETQ. All the people who gave samples were healthy bone marrow donors. V and J are TRBV5-1 and TRBJ1-4; no clear D. The sequenced sample consisted of PBMCs. This receptor was identified in a man in his thirties or forties in good health and CMV-seropositive. CDR3 protein: CASSPIEGGEKLFF. DNA of the CDR3: TGCGCCAGCAGCCCGATTGAGGGAGGAGAAAAACTGTTTTTT.